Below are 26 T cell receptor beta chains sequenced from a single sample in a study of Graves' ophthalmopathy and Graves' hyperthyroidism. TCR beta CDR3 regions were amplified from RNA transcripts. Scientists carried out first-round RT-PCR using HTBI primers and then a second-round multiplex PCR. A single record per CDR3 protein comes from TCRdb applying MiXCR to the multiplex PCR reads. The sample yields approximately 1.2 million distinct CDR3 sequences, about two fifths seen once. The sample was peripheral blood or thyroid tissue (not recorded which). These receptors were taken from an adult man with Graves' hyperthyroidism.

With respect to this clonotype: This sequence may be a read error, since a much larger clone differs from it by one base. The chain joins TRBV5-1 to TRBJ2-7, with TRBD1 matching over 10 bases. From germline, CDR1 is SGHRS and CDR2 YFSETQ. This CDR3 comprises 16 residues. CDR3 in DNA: TGCGCCCGCAGCATCGCCGGGACAGGGGACACCTACGAGCAGTACTTC. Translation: CARSIAGTGDTYEQYF.

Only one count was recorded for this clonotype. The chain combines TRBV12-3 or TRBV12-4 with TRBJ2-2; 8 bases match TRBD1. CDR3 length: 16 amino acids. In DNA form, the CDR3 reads TGTGCTAGTGGTCATATACAGGGGGTAAGGACCGGGGAGCTGTTTTTT. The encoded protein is CASGHIQGVRTGELFF.

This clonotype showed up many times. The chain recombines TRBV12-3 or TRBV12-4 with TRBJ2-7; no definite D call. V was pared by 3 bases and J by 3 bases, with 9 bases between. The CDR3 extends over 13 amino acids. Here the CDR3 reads CASSFASLYEQYF. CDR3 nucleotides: TGTGCCAGCAGTTTCGCCAGCCTCTACGAGCAGTACTTC.

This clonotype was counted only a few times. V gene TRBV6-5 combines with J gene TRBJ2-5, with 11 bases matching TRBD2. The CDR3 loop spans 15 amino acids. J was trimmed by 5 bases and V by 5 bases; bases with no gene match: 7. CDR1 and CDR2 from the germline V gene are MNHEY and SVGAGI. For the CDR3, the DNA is TGTGCCAGCAGTGACGGACTAGCGGGTGGGGAGACCCAGTACTTC. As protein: CASSDGLAGGETQYF.

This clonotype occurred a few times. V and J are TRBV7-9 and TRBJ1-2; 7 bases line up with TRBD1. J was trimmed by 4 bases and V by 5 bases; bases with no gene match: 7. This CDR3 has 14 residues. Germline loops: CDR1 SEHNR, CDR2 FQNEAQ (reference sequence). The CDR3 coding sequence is TGTGCCAGCAGCGATCCGGGACAGAGCTATGGCTACACCTTC. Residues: CASSDPGQSYGYTF.

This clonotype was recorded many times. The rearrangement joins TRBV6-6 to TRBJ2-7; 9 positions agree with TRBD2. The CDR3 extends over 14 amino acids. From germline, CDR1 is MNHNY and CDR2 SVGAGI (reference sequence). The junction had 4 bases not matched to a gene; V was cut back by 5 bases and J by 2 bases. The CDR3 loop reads CASSNLAGAYEQYF. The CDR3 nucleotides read TGTGCCAGCAGTAACTTAGCGGGGGCCTACGAGCAGTACTTC.

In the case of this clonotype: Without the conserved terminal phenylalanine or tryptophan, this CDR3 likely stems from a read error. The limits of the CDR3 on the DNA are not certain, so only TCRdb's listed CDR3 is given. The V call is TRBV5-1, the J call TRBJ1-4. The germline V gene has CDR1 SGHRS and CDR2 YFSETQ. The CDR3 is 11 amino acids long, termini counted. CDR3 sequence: CASSLRTSKGI.

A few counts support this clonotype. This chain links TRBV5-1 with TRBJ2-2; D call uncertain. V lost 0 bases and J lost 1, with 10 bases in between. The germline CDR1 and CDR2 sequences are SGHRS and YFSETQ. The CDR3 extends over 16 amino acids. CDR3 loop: CASSLATNQNTGELFF. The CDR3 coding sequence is TGCGCCAGCAGCTTGGCCACCAACCAGAACACCGGGGAGCTGTTTTTT.

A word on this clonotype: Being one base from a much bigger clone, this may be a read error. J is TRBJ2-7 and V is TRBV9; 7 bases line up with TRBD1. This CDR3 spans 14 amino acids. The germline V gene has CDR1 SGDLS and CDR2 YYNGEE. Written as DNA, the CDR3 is TGTGCCAGCAGCTCCGGGACAGCTTTGTACGAGCAGCACTTC. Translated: CASSSGTALYEQHF.

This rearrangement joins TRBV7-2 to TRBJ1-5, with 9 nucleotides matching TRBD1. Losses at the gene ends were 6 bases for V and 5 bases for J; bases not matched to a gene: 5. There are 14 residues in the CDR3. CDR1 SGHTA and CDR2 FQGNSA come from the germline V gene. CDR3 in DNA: TGTGCCAGCAGTTACCGGGACAGGGATCAGCCCCAGCATTTT. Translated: CASSYRDRDQPQHF.

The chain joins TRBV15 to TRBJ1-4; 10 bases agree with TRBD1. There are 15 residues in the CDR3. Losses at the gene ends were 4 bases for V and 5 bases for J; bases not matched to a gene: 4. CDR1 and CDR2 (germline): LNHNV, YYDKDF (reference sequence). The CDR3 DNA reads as TGTGCCACCAGCACGGTGGACAGGGGGAATGAAAAACTGTTTTTT. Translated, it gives CATSTVDRGNEKLFF.

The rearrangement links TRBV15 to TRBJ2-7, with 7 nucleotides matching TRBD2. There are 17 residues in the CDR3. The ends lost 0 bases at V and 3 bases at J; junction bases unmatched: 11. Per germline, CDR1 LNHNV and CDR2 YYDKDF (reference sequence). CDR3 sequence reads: CATSRDQDRDYRYEQYF. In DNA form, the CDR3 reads TGTGCCACCAGCAGAGATCAGGATCGGGACTACCGCTACGAGCAGTACTTC.

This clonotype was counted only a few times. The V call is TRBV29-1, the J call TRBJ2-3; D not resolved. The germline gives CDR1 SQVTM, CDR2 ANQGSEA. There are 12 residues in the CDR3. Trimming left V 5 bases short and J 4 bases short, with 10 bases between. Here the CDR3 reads CSVSLAADTQYF. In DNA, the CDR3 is TGCAGCGTTTCATTGGCAGCAGATACGCAGTATTTT.

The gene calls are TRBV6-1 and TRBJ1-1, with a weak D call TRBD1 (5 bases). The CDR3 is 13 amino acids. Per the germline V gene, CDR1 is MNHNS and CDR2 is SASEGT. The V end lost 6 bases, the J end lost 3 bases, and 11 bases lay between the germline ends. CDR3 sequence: CASSIKGDTEAFF. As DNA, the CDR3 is TGTGCCAGCAGCATAAAAGGGGACACTGAAGCTTTCTTT.

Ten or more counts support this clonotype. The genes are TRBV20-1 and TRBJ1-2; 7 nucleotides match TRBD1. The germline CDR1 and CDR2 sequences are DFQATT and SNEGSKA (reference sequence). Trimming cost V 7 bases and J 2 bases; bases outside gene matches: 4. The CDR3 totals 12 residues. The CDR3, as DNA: TGCAGTGTACTGGACAGGAACTATGGCTACACCTTC. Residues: CSVLDRNYGYTF.

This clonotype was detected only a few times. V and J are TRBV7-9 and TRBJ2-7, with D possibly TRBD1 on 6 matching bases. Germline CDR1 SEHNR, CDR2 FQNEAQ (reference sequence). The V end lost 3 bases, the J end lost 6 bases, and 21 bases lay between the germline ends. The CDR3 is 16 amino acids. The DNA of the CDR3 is TGTGCCAGCAGCTTGAAGAACGCAGGGGTTTCAGGCGAGCAGTACTTC. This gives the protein CASSLKNAGVSGEQYF.

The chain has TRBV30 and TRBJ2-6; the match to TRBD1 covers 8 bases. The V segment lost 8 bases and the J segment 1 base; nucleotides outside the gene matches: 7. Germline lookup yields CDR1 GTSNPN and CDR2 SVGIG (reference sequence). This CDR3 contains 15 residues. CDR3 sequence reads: CAGQGFSSGANVLTF. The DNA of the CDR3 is TGTGCCGGACAGGGCTTCTCTTCTGGGGCCAACGTCCTGACTTTC.

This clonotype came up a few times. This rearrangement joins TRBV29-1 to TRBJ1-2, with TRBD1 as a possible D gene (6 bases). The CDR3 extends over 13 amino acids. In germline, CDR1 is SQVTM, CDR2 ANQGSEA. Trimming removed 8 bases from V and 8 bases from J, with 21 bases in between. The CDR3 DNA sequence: TGCAGCAGCTCGGGGGGCCAAGACAGAGGCTACACCTTC. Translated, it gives CSSSGGQDRGYTF.

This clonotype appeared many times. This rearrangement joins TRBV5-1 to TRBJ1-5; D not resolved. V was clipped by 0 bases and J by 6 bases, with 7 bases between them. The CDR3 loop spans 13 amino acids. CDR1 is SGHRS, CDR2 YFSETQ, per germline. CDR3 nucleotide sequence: TGCGCCAGCAGCTTGGGATCCAGTCAGCCCCAGCATTTT. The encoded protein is CASSLGSSQPQHF.

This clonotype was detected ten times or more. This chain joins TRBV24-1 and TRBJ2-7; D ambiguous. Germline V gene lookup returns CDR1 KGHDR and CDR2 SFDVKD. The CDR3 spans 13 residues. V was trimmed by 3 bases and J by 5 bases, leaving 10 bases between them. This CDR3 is CATSDTLGNEQYF. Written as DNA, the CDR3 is TGTGCCACCAGTGATACGCTGGGTAACGAGCAGTACTTC.

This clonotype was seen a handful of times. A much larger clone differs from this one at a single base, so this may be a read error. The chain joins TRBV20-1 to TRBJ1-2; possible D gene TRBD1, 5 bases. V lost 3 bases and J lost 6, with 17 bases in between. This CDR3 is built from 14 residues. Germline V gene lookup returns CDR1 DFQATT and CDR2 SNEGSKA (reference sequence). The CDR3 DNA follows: TGCAGTGCTAGTTCCGGGGGTACCGTTGATGGCTACACCTTC. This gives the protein CSASSGGTVDGYTF.

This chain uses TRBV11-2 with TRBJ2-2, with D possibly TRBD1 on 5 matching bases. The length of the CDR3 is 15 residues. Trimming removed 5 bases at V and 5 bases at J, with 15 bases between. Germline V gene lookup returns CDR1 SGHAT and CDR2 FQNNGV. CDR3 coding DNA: TGTGCCAGCAGCCAAGATGGGCAGGGTACCGGGGAGCTGTTTTTT. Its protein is CASSQDGQGTGELFF.

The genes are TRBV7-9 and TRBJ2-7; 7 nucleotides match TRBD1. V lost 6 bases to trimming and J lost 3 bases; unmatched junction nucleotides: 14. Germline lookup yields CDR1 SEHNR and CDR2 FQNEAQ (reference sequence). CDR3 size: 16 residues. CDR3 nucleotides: TGTGCCAGCAGTCGCGAACTGACAGGGCAGGTCTACGAGCAGTACTTC. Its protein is CASSRELTGQVYEQYF.

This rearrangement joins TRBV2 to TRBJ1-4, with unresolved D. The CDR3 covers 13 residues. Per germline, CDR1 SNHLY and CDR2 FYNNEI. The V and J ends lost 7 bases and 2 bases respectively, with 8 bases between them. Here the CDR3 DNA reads TGTGCCAGCAAAGGGCGGACTAATGAAAAACTGTTTTTT. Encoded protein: CASKGRTNEKLFF.

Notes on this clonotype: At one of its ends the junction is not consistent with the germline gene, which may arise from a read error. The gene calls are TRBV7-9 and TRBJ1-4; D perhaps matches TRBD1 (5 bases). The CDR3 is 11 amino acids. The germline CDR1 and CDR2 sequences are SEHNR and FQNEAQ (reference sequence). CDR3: CASSLGQGTVF. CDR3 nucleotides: TGTGCCAGCAGCTTGGGGCAGGGAACCGTCTTT.

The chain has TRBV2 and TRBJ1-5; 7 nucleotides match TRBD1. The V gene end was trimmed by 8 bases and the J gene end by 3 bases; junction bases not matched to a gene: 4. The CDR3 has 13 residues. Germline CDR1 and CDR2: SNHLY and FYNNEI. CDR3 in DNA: TGTGCCAGCTGCAGGGGGACCAATCAGCCCCAGCATTTT. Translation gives CASCRGTNQPQHF.